This passage covers 14 T cell receptor beta chains from one sample sequenced in a study of cytomegalovirus exposure and HLA in healthy donors. Primers for the PCR totalled 60 Vbeta and 13 Jbeta. Clones were read by immunoSEQ multiplex PCR, and TCRdb kept only the in-frame ones, dropping some. The table has some 130,000 clones, approximately 62% seen once; the top ten hold about 1.5%. The sample was PBMCs. These receptors all stem from a human donor in good health.

This clone was observed a single time. This chain's CDR3 is CASSPPGSTDTQYF. CDR3 nucleotides: TGTGCCAGCTCACCGCCGGGGAGCACAGATACGCAGTATTTT. The rearrangement uses TRBV18 and TRBJ2-3, with a tentative D call TRBD2 (5 bases). Germline assignment: CDR1 KGHSH and CDR2 LQKENI. Trimming removed 3 bases from V and 0 bases from J, with 7 bases in between. The CDR3 contains 14 residues.

As DNA, the CDR3 is TGTGCCAGCAGCCCACCTAGCGGGAGGCCGGCAGATACGCAGTATTTT. Its protein is CASSPPSGRPADTQYF. The V call is TRBV9, the J call TRBJ2-3, with TRBD2 identical over 11 bases. There are 16 residues in the CDR3. J was trimmed by 4 bases and V by 4 bases; bases with no gene match: 8. Germline lookup yields CDR1 SGDLS and CDR2 YYNGEE.

The genes are TRBV5-1 and TRBJ2-5; 16 bases agree with TRBD2. The CDR3 has 17 amino acids. J was trimmed by 5 bases and V by 3 bases; bases with no gene match: 7. The germline gives CDR1 SGHRS, CDR2 YFSETQ. This CDR3 is CASSSGLAGGPRETQYF. CDR3 nucleotide sequence: TGCGCCAGCAGCTCGGGACTAGCGGGAGGGCCGAGGGAGACCCAGTACTTC.

The CDR3 DNA follows: TGTGCCAGCAGTTTAGATACTAGCGGACGCCTCCTAGGGAGCTACGAGCAGTACTTC. Its translation: CASSLDTSGRLLGSYEQYF. The chain is built from TRBV28 and TRBJ2-7; 8 nucleotides agree with TRBD2. Germline lookup yields CDR1 MDHEN and CDR2 SYDVKM. The CDR3 loop spans 19 amino acids. Unmatched junction bases numbered 18, after V lost 2 bases and J lost 3 bases.

The chain is built from TRBV18 and TRBJ2-7; tentative D call: TRBD1 (6 bases). The length of the CDR3 is 15 residues. Germline CDR1 reads KGHSH; CDR2 reads LQKENI. Trimming cost V 4 bases and J 4 bases, with 17 bases left between them. CDR3 nucleotide sequence: TGTGCCAGCTCACGTGCGGGTCTTGGACAGTACGAGCAGTACTTC. It codes for CASSRAGLGQYEQYF.

The chain recombines TRBV4-3 with TRBJ1-1; unclear D gene. The CDR3 has 15 amino acids. The V gene lost 0 bases and the J gene lost 2 bases, with 10 bases spanning the gap. Germline V lookup: CDR1 LGHNA, CDR2 YSLEER. DNA for the CDR3: TGCGCCAGCAGCCAAGAACGACACCTCAACACTGAAGCTTTCTTT. Protein product: CASSQERHLNTEAFF.

This clone appeared a single time. The chain uses TRBV7-3 and TRBJ2-7, with D perhaps TRBD2 (6 bases). Germline CDR1 SGHTA, CDR2 FQGTGA. The CDR3 loop spans 15 amino acids. V was shortened by 5 bases and J by 0 bases, with 14 bases between the two germline ends. CDR3: CASSPLGGDSYEQYF. The CDR3 DNA reads as TGTGCCAGCAGCCCCCTGGGGGGAGACTCCTACGAGCAGTACTTC.

V is TRBV28 and J is TRBJ2-7; TRBD1 aligns across 8 bases. The CDR3 runs 15 residues. Germline V CDR1 and CDR2: MDHEN, SYDVKM. The V segment lost 4 bases and the J segment 3 bases; nucleotides outside the gene matches: 8. The CDR3 sequence is CASSYEGTGHYEQYF. The CDR3 nucleotides are TGTGCCAGCAGTTACGAGGGGACAGGACACTACGAGCAGTACTTC.

V gene TRBV2 combines with J gene TRBJ2-5; a weak D match, TRBD1 (6 bases). CDR3 length: 13 amino acids. Germline V lookup: CDR1 SNHLY, CDR2 FYNNEI. V lost 4 bases to trimming and J lost 6 bases, with 12 bases between them. The CDR3 loop reads CASSAQGSKTQYF. DNA of the CDR3: TGTGCCAGCAGTGCGCAGGGGAGCAAGACCCAGTACTTC.

The chain has TRBV28 and TRBJ2-5; a weak D match, TRBD1 (6 bases). Deletions cut 5 bases from V and 2 bases from J, with 15 bases between. The CDR3 has 15 residues. Looked up from germline, CDR1 is MDHEN and CDR2 is SYDVKM. CDR3 bases: TGTGCCAGCAGTCCGTTGGACAGATTTCAAGAGACCCAGTACTTC. Its protein is CASSPLDRFQETQYF.

The chain links TRBV5-1 to TRBJ2-7; 9 bases fit TRBD1. Losses at the gene ends were 1 base for V and 4 bases for J; bases not matched to a gene: 6. The germline gives CDR1 SGHRS, CDR2 YFSETQ. The CDR3 contains 15 residues. The CDR3 DNA follows: TGCGCCAGCAGCTTGACCACAGGGGGCTATTACGAGCAGTACTTC. It specifies CASSLTTGGYYEQYF.

V is TRBV4-1 and J is TRBJ2-3; D unresolved. The germline gives CDR1 MGHRA, CDR2 YSYEKL. This CDR3 spans 16 amino acids. Trimming stripped 0 bases from V and 0 bases from J, with 10 bases between. As DNA, the CDR3 is TGCGCCAGCAGCCAAGATCTCGGTTCTAGCACAGATACGCAGTATTTT. Encoded protein: CASSQDLGSSTDTQYF.

The V and J genes are TRBV12-5 and TRBJ1-3; tentatively, D is TRBD1 (5 bases). This CDR3 spans 12 amino acids. V was cut by 9 bases and J by 0 bases, with 6 bases left in between. The germline V gene has CDR1 LGHNT and CDR2 FRNRAP. The CDR3 DNA follows: TGTGCTAGCGGGGGCTCTGGAAACACCATATATTTT. Translation: CASGGSGNTIYF.

The chain couples TRBV4-3 to TRBJ1-4, with 10 bases lining up with TRBD1. Trimming took 3 bases from V and 12 from J; bases not matched to a gene: 7. This CDR3 comprises 14 residues. CDR1 and CDR2 from the germline V gene are LGHNA and YSLEER. CDR3 DNA sequence: TGCGCCAGCAGCCAGGACAGGGGGTATGGGGAACTGTTTTTT. Protein product: CASSQDRGYGELFF.